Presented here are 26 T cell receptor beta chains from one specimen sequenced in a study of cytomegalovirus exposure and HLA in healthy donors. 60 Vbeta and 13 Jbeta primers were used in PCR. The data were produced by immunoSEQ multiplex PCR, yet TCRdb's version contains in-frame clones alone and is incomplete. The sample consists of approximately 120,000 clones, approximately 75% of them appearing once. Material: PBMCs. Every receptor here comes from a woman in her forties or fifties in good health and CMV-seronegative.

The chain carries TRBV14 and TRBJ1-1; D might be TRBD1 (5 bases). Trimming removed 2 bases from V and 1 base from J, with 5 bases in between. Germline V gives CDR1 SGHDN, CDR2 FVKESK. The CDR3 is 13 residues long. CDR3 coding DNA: TGTGCCAGCAGCCAACAGGGGAACACTGAAGCTTTCTTT. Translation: CASSQQGNTEAFF.

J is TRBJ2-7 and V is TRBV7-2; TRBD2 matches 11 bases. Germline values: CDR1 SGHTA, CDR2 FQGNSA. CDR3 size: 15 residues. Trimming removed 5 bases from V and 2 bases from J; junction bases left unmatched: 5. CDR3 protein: CASSTGTSGAYEQYF. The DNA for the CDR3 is TGTGCCAGCAGCACCGGGACTAGCGGTGCCTACGAGCAGTACTTC.

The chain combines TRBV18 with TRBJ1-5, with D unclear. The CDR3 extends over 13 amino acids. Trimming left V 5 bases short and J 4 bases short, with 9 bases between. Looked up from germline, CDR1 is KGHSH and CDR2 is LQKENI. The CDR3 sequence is CASSEGLNQPQHF. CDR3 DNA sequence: TGTGCCAGCTCAGAGGGATTGAATCAGCCCCAGCATTTT.

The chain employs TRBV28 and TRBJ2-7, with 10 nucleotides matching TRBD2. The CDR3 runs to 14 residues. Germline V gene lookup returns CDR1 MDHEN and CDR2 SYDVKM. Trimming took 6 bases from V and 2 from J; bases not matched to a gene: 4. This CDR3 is CASSSLAGTYEQYF. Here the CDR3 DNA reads TGTGCCAGCAGCTCACTAGCGGGAACCTACGAGCAGTACTTC. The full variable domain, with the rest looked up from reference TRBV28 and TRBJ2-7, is DVKVTQSSRYLVKRTGEKVFLECVQDMDHENMFWYRQDPGLGLRLIYFSYDVKMKEKGDIPEGYSVSREKKERFSLILESASTNQTSMYLCASSSLAGTYEQYFGPGTRLTVT.

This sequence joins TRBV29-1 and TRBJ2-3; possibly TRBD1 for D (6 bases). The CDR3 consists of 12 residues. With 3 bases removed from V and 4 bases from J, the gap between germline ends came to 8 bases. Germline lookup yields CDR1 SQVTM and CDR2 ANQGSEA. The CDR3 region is CSVEKGADTQYF. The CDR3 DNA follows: TGCAGCGTTGAGAAGGGGGCAGATACGCAGTATTTT.

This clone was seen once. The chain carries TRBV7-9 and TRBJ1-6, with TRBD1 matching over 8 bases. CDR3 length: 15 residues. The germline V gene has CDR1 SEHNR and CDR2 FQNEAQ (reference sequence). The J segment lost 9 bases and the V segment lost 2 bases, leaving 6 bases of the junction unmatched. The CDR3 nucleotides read TGTGCCAGCAGCTTAAACGGACAGGGTACTTCACCCCTCCACTTT. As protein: CASSLNGQGTSPLHF. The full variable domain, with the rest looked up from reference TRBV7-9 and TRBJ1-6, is DTGVSQNPRHKITKRGQNVTFRCDPISEHNRLYWYRQTLGQGPEFLTYFQNEAQLEKSRLLSDRFSAERPKGSFSTLEIQRTEQGDSAMYLCASSLNGQGTSPLHFGNGTRLTVT.

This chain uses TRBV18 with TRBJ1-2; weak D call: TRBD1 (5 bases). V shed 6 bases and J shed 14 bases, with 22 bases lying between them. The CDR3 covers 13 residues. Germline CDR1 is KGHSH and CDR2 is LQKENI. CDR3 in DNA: TGTGCCAGCTCTCCCCCTCAGGGTCTTATTTGGACCTTC. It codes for CASSPPQGLIWTF.

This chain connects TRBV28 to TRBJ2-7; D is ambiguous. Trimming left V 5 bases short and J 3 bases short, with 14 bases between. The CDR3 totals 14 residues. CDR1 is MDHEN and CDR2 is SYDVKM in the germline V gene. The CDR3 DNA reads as TGTGCCAGCAGTATCTTTGGCGGAAACTACGAGCAGTACTTC. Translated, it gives CASSIFGGNYEQYF.

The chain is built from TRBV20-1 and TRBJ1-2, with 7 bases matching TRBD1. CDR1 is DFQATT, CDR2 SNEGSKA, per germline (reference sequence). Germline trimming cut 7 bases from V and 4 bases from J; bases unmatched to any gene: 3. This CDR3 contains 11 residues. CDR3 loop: CSVQGVYGYTF. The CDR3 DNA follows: TGCAGTGTCCAGGGGGTCTATGGCTACACCTTC.

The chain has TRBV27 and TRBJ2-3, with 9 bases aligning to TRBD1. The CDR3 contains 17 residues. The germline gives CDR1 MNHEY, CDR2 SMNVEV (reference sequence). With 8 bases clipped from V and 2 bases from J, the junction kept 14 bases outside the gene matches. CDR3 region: CASSPGQGGLYTDTQYF. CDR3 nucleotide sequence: TGTGCCAGCTCTCCGGGACAGGGAGGACTTTACACAGATACGCAGTATTTT.

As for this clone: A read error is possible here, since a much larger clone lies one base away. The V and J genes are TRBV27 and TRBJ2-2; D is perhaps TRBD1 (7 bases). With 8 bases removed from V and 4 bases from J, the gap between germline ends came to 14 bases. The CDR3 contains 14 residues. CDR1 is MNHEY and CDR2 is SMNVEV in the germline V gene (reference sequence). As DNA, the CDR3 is TGTGCCAGCCGAAACAGGGGAGGCACCGGGGAGCTGTTTTTT. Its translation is CASRNRGGTGELFF.

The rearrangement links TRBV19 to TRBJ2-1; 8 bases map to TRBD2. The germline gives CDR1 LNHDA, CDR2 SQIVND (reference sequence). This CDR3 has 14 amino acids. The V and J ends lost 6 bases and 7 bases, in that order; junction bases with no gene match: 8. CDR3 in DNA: TGTGCCAGTAGAATCAGAGTAGCGGGAAATGAGCAGTTCTTC. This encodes CASRIRVAGNEQFF.

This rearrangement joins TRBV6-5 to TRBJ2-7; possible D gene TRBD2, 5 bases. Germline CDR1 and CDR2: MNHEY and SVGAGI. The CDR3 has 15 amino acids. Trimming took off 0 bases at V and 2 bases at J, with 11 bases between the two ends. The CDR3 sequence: CASSYSLAAAYEQYF. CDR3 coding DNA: TGTGCCAGCAGTTACTCTCTAGCAGCTGCCTACGAGCAGTACTTC.

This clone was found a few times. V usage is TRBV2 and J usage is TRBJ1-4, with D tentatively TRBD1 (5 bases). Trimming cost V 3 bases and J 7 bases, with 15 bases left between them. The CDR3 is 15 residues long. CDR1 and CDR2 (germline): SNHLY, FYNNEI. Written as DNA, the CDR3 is TGTGCCAGCAGTGACTCTAGGCAGGGTATTGAAAAACTGTTTTTT. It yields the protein CASSDSRQGIEKLFF. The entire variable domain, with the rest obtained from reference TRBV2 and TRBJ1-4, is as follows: EPEVTQTPSHQVTQMGQEVILRCVPISNHLYFYWYRQILGQKVEFLVSFYNNEISEKSEIFDDQFSVERPDGSNFTLKIRSTKLEDSAMYFCASSDSRQGIEKLFFGSGTQLSVL.

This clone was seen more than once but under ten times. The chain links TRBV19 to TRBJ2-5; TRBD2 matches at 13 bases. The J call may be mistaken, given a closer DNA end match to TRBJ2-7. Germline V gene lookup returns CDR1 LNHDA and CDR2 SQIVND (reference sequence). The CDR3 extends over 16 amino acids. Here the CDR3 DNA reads TGTGCCACCCCGGGACTAGCGGGATGGAGCTCCTACGAGCAGTACTTC. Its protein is CATPGLAGWSSYEQYF.

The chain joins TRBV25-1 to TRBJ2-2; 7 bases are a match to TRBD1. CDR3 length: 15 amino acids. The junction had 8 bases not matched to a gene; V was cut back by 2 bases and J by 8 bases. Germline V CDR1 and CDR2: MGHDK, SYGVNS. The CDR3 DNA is TGTGCCAGCAGTGAAACAGGGGCAAACCGGGGGGAGCTGTTTTTT. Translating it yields CASSETGANRGELFF.

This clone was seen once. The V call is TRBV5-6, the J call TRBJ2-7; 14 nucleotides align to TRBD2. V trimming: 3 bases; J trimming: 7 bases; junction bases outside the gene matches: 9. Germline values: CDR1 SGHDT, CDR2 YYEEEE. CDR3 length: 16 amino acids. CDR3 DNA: TGTGCCAGCAGCTCCGGACTAGCGGGAGGCACTGGGGAGCAGTACTTC. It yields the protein CASSSGLAGGTGEQYF. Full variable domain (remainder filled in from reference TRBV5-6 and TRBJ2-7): DAGVTQSPTHLIKTRGQQVTLRCSPKSGHDTVSWYQQALGQGPQFIFQYYEEEERQRGNFPDRFSGHQFPNYSSELNVNALLLGDSALYLCASSSGLAGGTGEQYFGPGTRLTVT.

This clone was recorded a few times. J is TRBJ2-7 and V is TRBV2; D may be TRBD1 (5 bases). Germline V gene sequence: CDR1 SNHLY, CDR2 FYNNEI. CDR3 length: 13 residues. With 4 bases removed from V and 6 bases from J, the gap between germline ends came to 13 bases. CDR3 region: CASSVQGSSEQYF. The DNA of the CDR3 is TGTGCCAGCAGTGTGCAGGGCTCGTCCGAGCAGTACTTC.

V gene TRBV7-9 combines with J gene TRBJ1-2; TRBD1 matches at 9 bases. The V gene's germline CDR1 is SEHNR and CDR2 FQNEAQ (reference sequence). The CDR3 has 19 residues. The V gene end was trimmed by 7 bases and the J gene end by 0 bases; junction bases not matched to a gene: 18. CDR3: CASTQNAGTGIHTNYGYTF. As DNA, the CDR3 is TGTGCCAGCACCCAGAACGCCGGGACAGGGATCCATACTAACTATGGCTACACCTTC.

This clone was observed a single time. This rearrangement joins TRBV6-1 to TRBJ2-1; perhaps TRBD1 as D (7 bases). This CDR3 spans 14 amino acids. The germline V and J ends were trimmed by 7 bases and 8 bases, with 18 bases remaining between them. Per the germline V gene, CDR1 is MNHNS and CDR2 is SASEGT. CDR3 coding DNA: TGTGCCAGCAAAAGCCTTCAGGGGGGCGATGAGCAGTTCTTC. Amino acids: CASKSLQGGDEQFF.

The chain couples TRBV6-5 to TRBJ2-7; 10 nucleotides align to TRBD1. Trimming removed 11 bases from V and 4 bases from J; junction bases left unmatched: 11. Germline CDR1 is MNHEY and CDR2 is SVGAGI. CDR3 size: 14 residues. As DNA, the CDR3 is TGTGCCGCCTCAGACCGACAGGGGGCTTACGAGCAGTACTTC. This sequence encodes CAASDRQGAYEQYF.

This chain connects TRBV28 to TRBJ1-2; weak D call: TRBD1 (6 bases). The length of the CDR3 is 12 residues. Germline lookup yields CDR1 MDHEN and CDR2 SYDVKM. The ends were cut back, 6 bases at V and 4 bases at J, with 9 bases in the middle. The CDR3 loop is CASRAQGYGYTF. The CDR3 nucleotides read TGTGCCAGCAGGGCACAGGGCTATGGCTACACCTTC.

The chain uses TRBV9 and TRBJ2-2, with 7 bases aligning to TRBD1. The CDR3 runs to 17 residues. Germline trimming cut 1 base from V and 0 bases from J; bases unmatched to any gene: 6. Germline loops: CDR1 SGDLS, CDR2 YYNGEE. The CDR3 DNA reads TGTGCCAGCAGCGTAACAGGGGACATCTCGAACACCGGGGAGCTGTTTTTT. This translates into CASSVTGDISNTGELFF.

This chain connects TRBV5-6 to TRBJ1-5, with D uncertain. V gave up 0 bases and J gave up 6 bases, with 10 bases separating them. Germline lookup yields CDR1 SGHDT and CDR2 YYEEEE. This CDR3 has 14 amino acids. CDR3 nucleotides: TGTGCCAGCAGCTTGGCCAGAAGTCCTCAGCCCCAGCATTTT. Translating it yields CASSLARSPQPQHF.

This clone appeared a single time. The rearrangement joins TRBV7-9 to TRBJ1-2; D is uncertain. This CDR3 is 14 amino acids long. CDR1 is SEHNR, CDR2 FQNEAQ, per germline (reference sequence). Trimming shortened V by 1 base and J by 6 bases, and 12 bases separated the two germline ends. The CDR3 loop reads CASSLDAGLNGYTF. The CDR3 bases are TGTGCCAGCAGCTTAGATGCGGGGTTGAATGGCTACACCTTC.

CDR3: CASSVSSGYNEQFF. The DNA for the CDR3 is TGTGCCAGCAGCGTATCTAGCGGTTACAATGAGCAGTTCTTC. The chain links TRBV9 to TRBJ2-1; 7 bases fit TRBD2. The germline V gene encodes CDR1 SGDLS and CDR2 YYNGEE. With 1 base clipped from V and 4 bases from J, the junction kept 2 bases outside the gene matches. The CDR3 spans 14 residues.